The 29 T cell receptor beta chains reported below all come from one sample, sequenced in a study of blood T cells in healthy people across ages. Through a sample-barcoded 5' primer and a J-beta primer mix, a second PCR was run for roughly 7 to 12 cycles. TCRdb fed the 5' RACE reads into MiXCR, producing one record per CDR3 protein. The sample consists of roughly 1,000,000 distinct CDR3 sequences, less than 25% of them appearing once. The same sample was also studied in work on T cells of mothers and their children.

Source material: blood. These receptors were taken from a girl aged 2 to 9 in good health.

This clonotype was recorded a few times. The chain carries TRBV7-2 and TRBJ2-3; 7 positions match TRBD1. The CDR3 contains 15 residues. J was trimmed by 3 bases and V by 5 bases; bases with no gene match: 8. Germline CDR1 SGHTA, CDR2 FQGNSA. CDR3 protein: CASSKQGSRTDTQYF. The CDR3 coding sequence is TGTGCCAGCAGCAAACAGGGGTCCCGGACAGATACGCAGTATTTT.

CDR3 in DNA: TGTGCCAGCAGTTTAAATCCACACCACAAGGACTATGGCTACACCTTC. Amino acid sequence: CASSLNPHHKDYGYTF. The rearrangement links TRBV27 to TRBJ1-2; no clear D gene. The CDR3 is 16 residues long. The V gene's germline CDR1 is MNHEY and CDR2 SMNVEV (reference sequence). V shed 2 bases and J shed 3 bases, with 16 bases lying between them.

Comments on this clonotype: A read error may produce the germline difference seen at one junction end. The chain has TRBV6-2 or TRBV6-3 and TRBJ2-5; 7 positions match TRBD2. The CDR3 runs 14 residues. Germline V gene lookup returns CDR1 MNHEY and CDR2 SVGEGT. DNA of the CDR3: TGTGCCGGCAGTCGACTAGCAGGACGGGAGACCCAGTACTTC. Its protein product is CAGSRLAGRETQYF.

The DNA for the CDR3 is TGTGCCACCAGCAGAGTAACCTTACAAAGCAATCAGCCCCAGCATTTT. Translated, it gives CATSRVTLQSNQPQHF. This rearrangement joins TRBV15 to TRBJ1-5; D gene unclear. The CDR3 totals 16 residues. V was clipped by 1 base and J by 1 base, with 11 bases between them. The germline gives CDR1 LNHNV, CDR2 YYDKDF (reference sequence).

Turning to this clonotype: The junction departs from the called germline gene at one end, perhaps through a read error. The chain is built from TRBV12-3 or TRBV12-4 and TRBJ2-7, with a weak D call TRBD1 (6 bases). The CDR3 is 12 residues long. Here the CDR3 reads CACSEGVREQYF. The CDR3 DNA is TGTGCCTGCAGTGAGGGGGTCCGCGAGCAGTACTTC.

CDR3 amino acids: CASSFEGAQYF. Written as DNA, the CDR3 is TGTGCCAGCAGTTTCGAGGGCGCGCAGTATTTT. The rearrangement links TRBV28 to TRBJ2-3, with D perhaps matching TRBD2 (5 bases). V shed 3 bases and J shed 10 bases, with 8 bases lying between them. Germline CDR1 reads MDHEN; CDR2 reads SYDVKM. The CDR3 loop spans 11 amino acids.

This clonotype has just a few counts. V gene TRBV12-3 or TRBV12-4 combines with J gene TRBJ2-5; D unresolved. Between the trimmed V and J ends, which lost 6 bases and 7 bases, there was a span of 21 bases. The CDR3 is made up of 15 amino acids. Here the CDR3 reads CASSPGDGQPTTQYF. The CDR3 coding sequence is TGTGCCAGCAGCCCAGGCGATGGGCAGCCAACGACCCAGTACTTC.

The chain employs TRBV5-6 and TRBJ2-4; 11 bases are shared with TRBD2. Trimming at V came to 0 bases and at J to 5 bases, leaving 7 bases not matched to a gene. Germline lookup yields CDR1 SGHDT and CDR2 YYEEEE. CDR3 size: 17 residues. CDR3 bases: TGTGCCAGCAGCTTGGCACTAGCGGGAGACGATGAAAACATTCAGTACTTC. Translation gives CASSLALAGDDENIQYF.

The chain carries TRBV2 and TRBJ2-5, with 8 bases fitting TRBD1. The J call may be incorrect, as the DNA end agrees better with TRBJ2-7. This CDR3 spans 17 amino acids. The germline CDR1 and CDR2 sequences are SNHLY and FYNNEI. The CDR3 loop reads CASSSFLTGTGPYEQYF. In DNA form, the CDR3 reads TGTGCCAGCAGCTCCTTCCTTACCGGGACAGGACCCTACGAGCAGTACTTC.

The CDR3 sequence: CASNSGRANYGYTF. For the CDR3, the DNA is TGTGCCAGTAATTCGGGACGTGCTAACTATGGCTACACCTTC. This chain uses TRBV19 with TRBJ1-2; D perhaps matches TRBD1 (5 bases). V gave up 7 bases and J gave up 0 bases, with 12 bases separating them. The germline CDR1 and CDR2 sequences are LNHDA and SQIVND (reference sequence). CDR3 size: 14 residues.

This clonotype was detected a few times. The chain uses TRBV28 and TRBJ2-5; the D gene is possibly TRBD1 (7 bases). The tail of the sequence fits TRBJ2-1 better, so the J call may be wrong. Germline loops: CDR1 MDHEN, CDR2 SYDVKM. This CDR3 comprises 13 residues. CDR3 region: CVTQGGAYNEQFF. DNA for the CDR3: TGTGTCACGCAGGGGGGAGCCTACAATGAGCAGTTCTTC.

The J gene is TRBJ1-6, the V gene TRBV7-9, with 7 bases matching TRBD1. Germline trimming cut 5 bases from V and 8 bases from J; bases unmatched to any gene: 6. CDR3 length: 14 amino acids. In germline, CDR1 is SEHNR, CDR2 FQNEAQ (reference sequence). CDR3 sequence reads: CASSVTGDDSPLHF. In DNA form, the CDR3 reads TGTGCCAGCAGCGTTACAGGGGATGATTCACCCCTCCACTTT.

The gene calls are TRBV4-3 and TRBJ1-2; D is unclear. With 0 bases removed from V and 1 base from J, the gap between germline ends came to 12 bases. The CDR3 is 16 amino acids. The V gene's germline CDR1 is LGHNA and CDR2 YSLEER. CDR3 bases: TGCGCCAGCAGCCAAGATTATCCACAACTTAACTATGGCTACACCTTC. It specifies CASSQDYPQLNYGYTF.

The chain couples TRBV7-9 to TRBJ1-2; possibly TRBD1 for D (5 bases). This CDR3 has 13 residues. Looked up from germline, CDR1 is SEHNR and CDR2 is FQNEAQ (reference sequence). Trimming pared 6 bases from V and 6 bases from J, leaving 14 bases between. This CDR3 reads CASSSYLRDGYTF. CDR3 DNA: TGTGCCAGCAGTTCCTACCTCAGGGATGGCTACACCTTC.

The V gene is TRBV12-3 or TRBV12-4, the J gene TRBJ1-1; no clear D gene. The CDR3 runs to 13 residues. The V and J ends lost 5 bases and 1 base respectively, with 8 bases between them. The chain's CDR3 is CASSRFQNTEAFF. DNA of the CDR3: TGTGCCAGCAGTCGCTTCCAGAACACTGAAGCTTTCTTT.

The J gene is TRBJ2-7, the V gene TRBV7-8; no reliable D call. V lost 5 bases and J lost 4, with 15 bases in between. Per germline, CDR1 SGHVS and CDR2 FQNEAQ. The CDR3 runs to 14 residues. This CDR3 reads CASSARSAGYEQYF. The CDR3 bases are TGTGCCAGCAGCGCAAGGTCCGCCGGTTACGAGCAGTACTTC. Complete variable domain (other parts from reference TRBV7-8 and TRBJ2-7): GAGVSQSPRYKVAKRGQDVALRCDPISGHVSLFWYQQALGQGPEFLTYFQNEAQLDKSGLPSDRFFAERPEGSVSTLKIQRTQQEDSAVYLCASSARSAGYEQYFGPGTRLTVT.

The chain employs TRBV6-6 and TRBJ2-7; 9 positions agree with TRBD2. Unmatched junction bases numbered 10, after V lost 4 bases and J lost 3 bases. CDR1 and CDR2 (germline): MNHNY, SVGAGI (reference sequence). This CDR3 comprises 16 residues. The DNA for the CDR3 is TGTGCCAGCAGTTCCTCGGTTGGACTAGCGTGCTACGAGCAGTACTTC. This translates into CASSSSVGLACYEQYF.

This clonotype was found a few times. The chain combines TRBV29-1 with TRBJ1-4; the match to TRBD1 covers 8 bases. This CDR3 has 13 residues. From germline, CDR1 is SQVTM and CDR2 ANQGSEA. V was pared by 4 bases and J by 7 bases, with 5 bases of the junction left unmatched. In nucleotides, the CDR3 is TGCAGCGTTGTATGGACAGGGACTGAAAAACTGTTTTTT. Translating gives CSVVWTGTEKLFF.

The chain combines TRBV12-3 or TRBV12-4 with TRBJ2-2; tentatively, D is TRBD2 (5 bases). This CDR3 contains 12 residues. V gave up 8 bases and J gave up 6 bases, with 10 bases separating them. In nucleotides, the CDR3 is TGTGCCAGCGGGAAGGGAGCCGGGGAGCTGTTTTTT. It translates to CASGKGAGELFF.

The gene calls are TRBV20-1 and TRBJ2-5; D is unclear. Germline V gene data show CDR1 as DFQATT and CDR2 as SNEGSKA (reference sequence). The CDR3 runs to 14 residues. V lost 0 bases to trimming and J lost 5 bases, with 13 bases between them. The DNA of the CDR3 is TGCAGTGCTAGAGATTTCTGGGGTGGGGAGACCCAGTACTTC. It encodes CSARDFWGGETQYF.

The CDR3 DNA reads as TGTGCCAGCAGTCGAAGACTAGCCTCGTTATCTGGGCAGTTCTTC. Translating it yields CASSRRLASLSGQFF. The chain combines TRBV12-3 or TRBV12-4 with TRBJ2-1, with 7 bases identical to TRBD2. CDR3 length: 15 residues. Trimming removed 5 bases from V and 12 bases from J; junction bases left unmatched: 16.

The chain employs TRBV20-1 and TRBJ2-1; the D gene is possibly TRBD2 (5 bases). Trimming shortened V by 6 bases and J by 3 bases, and 18 bases separated the two germline ends. Germline V lookup: CDR1 DFQATT, CDR2 SNEGSKA (reference sequence). The CDR3 runs to 15 residues. CDR3 loop: CSADLGAEFYNEQFF. In nucleotides, the CDR3 is TGCAGTGCGGACTTGGGAGCGGAGTTCTACAATGAGCAGTTCTTC.

CDR3 amino acids: CATSRDRGTYEQYF. CDR3 nucleotides: TGTGCCACCAGCAGAGATCGGGGCACCTACGAGCAGTACTTC. V and J are TRBV15 and TRBJ2-5; D tentatively reads TRBD1 or TRBD2 (5 bases each). The J call may be mistaken, given a closer DNA end match to TRBJ2-7. The CDR3 totals 14 residues. The germline CDR1 and CDR2 sequences are LNHNV and YYDKDF (reference sequence).

This clonotype occurred a few times. The J gene is TRBJ2-3, the V gene TRBV2; no firm D call. V lost 3 bases and J 4 bases, leaving 8 bases between the germline ends. The germline CDR1 and CDR2 sequences are SNHLY and FYNNEI. This CDR3 region has 13 residues. CDR3 residues: CASSEEPADTQYF. The CDR3 nucleotides read TGTGCCAGCAGTGAGGAGCCTGCAGATACGCAGTATTTT.

This chain uses TRBV6-5 with TRBJ1-1; 8 bases map to TRBD1. The length of the CDR3 is 16 residues. V lost 3 bases and J lost 5; bases outside the gene matches: 11. The germline V gene encodes CDR1 MNHEY and CDR2 SVGAGI. This chain's CDR3 is CASSYSQGARLTEAFF. The CDR3 region has the DNA TGTGCCAGCAGTTATTCCCAGGGGGCGCGTCTGACTGAAGCTTTCTTT.

This clonotype was picked up a small number of times. This rearrangement joins TRBV20-1 to TRBJ2-5, with TRBD2 matching over 9 bases. The DNA end is a closer match to TRBJ2-7, so the J assignment may be wrong. CDR3 length: 14 residues. Germline V gene sequence: CDR1 DFQATT, CDR2 SNEGSKA (reference sequence). CDR3 residues: CSAERAGGIPEQYF. The CDR3 DNA follows: TGCAGTGCCGAGAGGGCGGGAGGGATCCCCGAGCAGTACTTC.

The chain joins TRBV10-3 to TRBJ2-5; 9 bases align to TRBD2. With 5 bases clipped from V and 4 bases from J, the junction kept 8 bases outside the gene matches. The CDR3 consists of 15 residues. Germline V CDR1 and CDR2: ENHRY, SYGVKD. The CDR3 bases are TGTGCCATCAGTCCCTCAGCGGGGGGTACAGAGACCCAGTACTTC. It is translated as CAISPSAGGTETQYF.

There are many counts of this clonotype. This sequence joins TRBV18 and TRBJ2-5; a possible D gene is TRBD1 (5 bases). Germline CDR1 and CDR2: KGHSH and LQKENI. CDR3 length: 13 residues. Deletions cut 8 bases from V and 2 bases from J, with 12 bases between. Written as DNA, the CDR3 is TGTGCCAGCAGTCCTCCAGGGCAAGAGACCCAGTACTTC. Its protein is CASSPPGQETQYF.

This clonotype has a handful of counts. The V gene is TRBV29-1, the J gene TRBJ2-1; D is perhaps TRBD2 (6 bases). The CDR3 length is 15 residues. Germline loops: CDR1 SQVTM, CDR2 ANQGSEA. Trimming pared 6 bases from V and 3 bases from J, leaving 18 bases between. The CDR3 DNA sequence: TGCAGCGTGAAGACCGGGACTTCAATCTACAATGAGCAGTTCTTC. Its translation: CSVKTGTSIYNEQFF.